These 26 T cell receptor beta chains share one sample of origin, sequenced in a study of cytomegalovirus exposure and HLA in healthy donors. In the PCR, 60 Vbeta and 13 Jbeta primers were used. Here immunoSEQ multiplex PCR was the method, and the copy in TCRdb shows in-frame clones only, minus some. The sample consists of 300,000 or so clones, roughly 81% of them appearing once. Sequencing was performed on PBMCs. The receptors come from a woman in her thirties or forties in good health and CMV-seropositive.

The J gene is TRBJ2-7, the V gene TRBV28; 9 nucleotides align to TRBD1. V shed 6 bases and J 5 bases; nucleotides not matched to a gene: 8. The V gene's germline CDR1 is MDHEN and CDR2 SYDVKM. This CDR3 spans 14 amino acids. The CDR3 sequence is CASSPGTGIHEQYF. The CDR3 DNA is TGTGCCAGCAGCCCCGGGACAGGGATCCACGAGCAGTACTTC.

The J gene is TRBJ1-5, the V gene TRBV19; D is unresolved. V shed 4 bases and J shed 7 bases, with 17 bases lying between them. The CDR3 has 15 amino acids. Germline loops: CDR1 LNHDA, CDR2 SQIVND (reference sequence). CDR3 amino acids: CASSNPGYGGQPQHF. The CDR3 nucleotides are TGTGCCAGTAGTAACCCGGGCTACGGAGGGCAGCCCCAGCATTTT.

The chain employs TRBV28 and TRBJ2-2, with 7 bases matching TRBD2. The CDR3 is made up of 17 amino acids. Germline V gives CDR1 MDHEN, CDR2 SYDVKM. V dropped 6 bases and J dropped 3; count of bases not matched to a gene: 13. This chain's CDR3 is CASSPPGGGLDTGELFF. The CDR3 region has the DNA TGTGCCAGCAGCCCCCCCGGGGGAGGGCTCGACACCGGGGAGCTGTTTTTT.

The rearrangement links TRBV29-1 to TRBJ2-7; D remains ambiguous. Germline CDR1 is SQVTM and CDR2 is ANQGSEA. V was cut by 6 bases and J by 3 bases, with 6 bases left in between. The CDR3 is 10 residues long. DNA of the CDR3: TGCAGCGTACGCGACTACGAGCAGTACTTC. The encoded protein is CSVRDYEQYF.

The chain employs TRBV6-1 and TRBJ2-5; D perhaps matches TRBD2 (6 bases). With 2 bases removed from V and 1 base from J, the gap between germline ends came to 17 bases. CDR1 is MNHNS and CDR2 is SASEGT in the germline V gene. This CDR3 contains 17 residues. CDR3 DNA: TGTGCCAGCAGTGAAACCAGGGAGGTACGACCCCAAGAGACCCAGTACTTC. This gives the protein CASSETREVRPQETQYF.

This chain uses TRBV30 with TRBJ1-2; 8 bases fit TRBD1. With 3 bases clipped from V and 8 bases from J, the junction kept 2 bases outside the gene matches. CDR3 length equals 11 residues. Germline-derived CDR1 and CDR2 are GTSNPN and SVGIG (reference sequence). The CDR3 here is CAWSQGAGYTF. CDR3 sequence (DNA): TGTGCCTGGAGCCAGGGGGCCGGCTACACCTTC.

This clone turned up a few times. The chain links TRBV7-2 to TRBJ1-2; D ambiguous. The V end lost 0 bases, the J end lost 0 bases, and 8 bases lay between the germline ends. The CDR3 extends over 15 amino acids. In germline, CDR1 is SGHTA, CDR2 FQGNSA. CDR3 protein: CASSLARAANYGYTF. The CDR3 region has the DNA TGTGCCAGCAGCTTAGCGAGGGCAGCTAACTATGGCTACACCTTC.

The CDR3 sequence is CASSLGQQETQYF. DNA of the CDR3: TGTGCCAGCAGCTTGGGTCAGCAAGAGACCCAGTACTTC. The rearrangement uses TRBV5-4 and TRBJ2-5; D ambiguous. The germline gives CDR1 SGHNT, CDR2 YYREEE (reference sequence). Trimming removed 0 bases from V and 2 bases from J, with 5 bases in between. This CDR3 has 13 amino acids.

The chain couples TRBV11-2 to TRBJ2-7; D remains unclear. V lost 0 bases to trimming and J lost 8 bases, with 5 bases between them. Germline V gene data show CDR1 as SGHAT and CDR2 as FQNNGV. CDR3 length: 11 residues. CDR3 region: CASSLERQQYF. CDR3 coding DNA: TGTGCCAGCAGCTTAGAGAGGCAGCAGTACTTC.

The chain joins TRBV28 to TRBJ1-1, with D tentatively TRBD1 (5 bases). The CDR3 covers 13 residues. Trimming left V 8 bases short and J 0 bases short, with 10 bases between. Germline CDR1 reads MDHEN; CDR2 reads SYDVKM. The CDR3 nucleotides read TGTGCCAGCCGGACACACGTGAACACTGAAGCTTTCTTT. Protein: CASRTHVNTEAFF.

This clone was seen only a few times. The chain is built from TRBV7-8 and TRBJ2-7; D is undetermined. CDR3 length: 13 residues. Looked up from germline, CDR1 is SGHVS and CDR2 is FQNEAQ. V shed 5 bases and J shed 0 bases, with 8 bases lying between them. The CDR3 sequence: CASSRQASYEQYF. For the CDR3, the DNA is TGTGCCAGCAGCCGACAAGCCTCCTACGAGCAGTACTTC.

The J gene is TRBJ2-6, the V gene TRBV19; D possibly corresponds to TRBD1 (7 bases). This CDR3 is 19 amino acids long. V lost 4 bases, J lost 3 bases, and 22 bases lay in between. Germline loops: CDR1 LNHDA, CDR2 SQIVND (reference sequence). This chain's CDR3 is CASSTGGGGRALGANVLTF. CDR3 DNA sequence: TGTGCCAGTAGTACCGGTGGAGGGGGCCGCGCGCTTGGGGCCAACGTCCTGACTTTC.

This clone has only a few counts. CDR3 nucleotide sequence: TGTGCCAGCAGCTTAGTAGGGACTAGCGGGGCCTACAATGAGCAGTTCTTC. Amino acids: CASSLVGTSGAYNEQFF. This sequence joins TRBV7-8 and TRBJ2-1; 13 bases align to TRBD2. This CDR3 has 17 amino acids. V lost 1 base and J lost 2; bases outside the gene matches: 2. Germline CDR1 and CDR2: SGHVS and FQNEAQ.

This chain connects TRBV29-1 to TRBJ2-7, with D possibly matching TRBD2 (6 bases). Deletions cut 6 bases from V and 2 bases from J, with 11 bases between. Germline V gives CDR1 SQVTM, CDR2 ANQGSEA. CDR3 length: 12 residues. DNA of the CDR3: TGCAGCGTGTCCGGGGAGGCCTACGAGCAGTACTTC. The encoded protein is CSVSGEAYEQYF.

The chain has TRBV7-8 and TRBJ2-7; TRBD2 matches at 9 bases. The CDR3 runs to 17 residues. Germline CDR1 SGHVS, CDR2 FQNEAQ. V lost 0 bases to trimming and J lost 1 base; unmatched junction nucleotides: 7. The CDR3 here is CASSLASGSGRSYEQYF. The CDR3 DNA follows: TGTGCCAGCAGCTTAGCGTCCGGGAGCGGGAGGTCCTACGAGCAGTACTTC. The full variable domain, rest sourced from reference TRBV7-8 and TRBJ2-7, is GAGVSQSPRYKVAKRGQDVALRCDPISGHVSLFWYQQALGQGPEFLTYFQNEAQLDKSGLPSDRFFAERPEGSVSTLKIQRTQQEDSAVYLCASSLASGSGRSYEQYFGPGTRLTVT.

The chain links TRBV5-1 to TRBJ2-5, with a weak D call TRBD1 (6 bases). The end of the DNA is better explained by TRBJ2-7, so the J call may be wrong. From germline, CDR1 is SGHRS and CDR2 YFSETQ. This CDR3 region has 14 residues. CDR3 protein: CASSPDSTSYEQYF. DNA of the CDR3: TGCGCCAGCAGCCCGGACAGTACCTCCTACGAGCAGTACTTC.

Only a few counts were recorded for this clone. The chain has TRBV7-9 and TRBJ2-5; the D gene is possibly TRBD2 (5 bases). The CDR3 is 15 amino acids. The germline CDR1 and CDR2 sequences are SEHNR and FQNEAQ (reference sequence). V was clipped by 1 base and J by 2 bases, with 11 bases between them. The CDR3 DNA reads TGTGCCAGCAGCTTAGTAGGCGGGTGGCAAGAGACCCAGTACTTC. Protein sequence: CASSLVGGWQETQYF.

This clone came up a few times. The chain is built from TRBV11-3 and TRBJ2-7, with D tentatively TRBD1 (6 bases). V lost 4 bases, J lost 4 bases, and 11 bases lay in between. The CDR3 is 13 amino acids. CDR1 and CDR2 (germline): SGHNT, YENEEA. CDR3 amino acids: CASSSTGTYEQYF. Written as DNA, the CDR3 is TGTGCCAGCAGCTCGACAGGCACTTACGAGCAGTACTTC.

A remark on this clone: This sample includes further DNA sequences coding for the same CDR3. The gene calls are TRBV5-5 and TRBJ2-5; D is ambiguous. The germline gives CDR1 SGHKS, CDR2 YYEKEE (reference sequence). Deletions cut 0 bases from V and 5 bases from J, with 5 bases between. This CDR3 is 12 amino acids long. CDR3 sequence: CASSLAGETQYF. The CDR3 DNA reads TGTGCCAGCAGCTTGGCCGGTGAGACCCAGTACTTC.

The gene calls are TRBV7-2 and TRBJ2-3; 7 bases are shared with TRBD2. The trim removed 2 bases at V and 0 bases at J, leaving 8 bases unmatched. In germline, CDR1 is SGHTA, CDR2 FQGNSA. This CDR3 spans 17 amino acids. CDR3 protein: CASSLWSSGFSTDTQYF. The CDR3 nucleotides are TGTGCCAGCAGCTTATGGTCTAGCGGATTTAGCACAGATACGCAGTATTTT.

The genes are TRBV7-6 and TRBJ1-1, with 8 bases lining up with TRBD1. The junction had 3 bases not matched to a gene; V was cut back by 5 bases and J by 1 base. The CDR3 has 14 residues. Per the germline V gene, CDR1 is SGHVS and CDR2 is FNYEAQ. CDR3 bases: TGTGCCAGCAGCCTGACAGGGGAGAACACTGAAGCTTTCTTT. Translating gives CASSLTGENTEAFF.

V and J are TRBV14 and TRBJ2-3; the match to TRBD2 covers 15 bases. Trimming took 3 bases from V and 3 from J; bases not matched to a gene: 13. The CDR3 covers 20 residues. In germline, CDR1 is SGHDN, CDR2 FVKESK. This CDR3 reads CASSQGLAGGPVSGTDTQYF. In nucleotides, the CDR3 is TGTGCCAGCAGCCAGGGACTAGCGGGAGGTCCCGTTTCTGGTACAGATACGCAGTATTTT.

The J gene is TRBJ2-1, the V gene TRBV27, with D possibly TRBD2 on 5 matching bases. The germline V and J ends were trimmed by 4 bases and 6 bases, with 19 bases remaining between them. The CDR3 has 16 residues. The V gene's germline CDR1 is MNHEY and CDR2 SMNVEV (reference sequence). The CDR3 is CASSSGGLDLFNEQFF. The CDR3 bases are TGTGCCAGCAGTTCGGGCGGGCTAGACCTTTTCAATGAGCAGTTCTTC.

This clone was seen once. This chain joins TRBV4-2 and TRBJ2-7, with 12 bases aligning to TRBD2. The trim removed 3 bases at V and 5 bases at J, leaving 14 bases unmatched. CDR1 and CDR2 (germline): LGHNA, YNFKEQ. The CDR3 runs 18 residues. CDR3 DNA sequence: TGTGCCAGCAGCCAGCCCCCGGGACTAGCGGGCTTAGTGGACGAGCAGTACTTC. Protein product: CASSQPPGLAGLVDEQYF.

The rearrangement links TRBV27 to TRBJ1-5; TRBD1 aligns across 9 bases. From germline, CDR1 is MNHEY and CDR2 SMNVEV (reference sequence). The CDR3 consists of 14 residues. V lost 5 bases and J lost 5; bases outside the gene matches: 4. CDR3 sequence (DNA): TGTGCCAGCAGTGTGGACAGGGGATATCAGCCCCAGCATTTT. As protein: CASSVDRGYQPQHF.

The chain links TRBV7-2 to TRBJ2-1, with TRBD2 matching 13 bases. V was pared by 4 bases and J by 0 bases, with 3 bases of the junction left unmatched. CDR3 length: 17 amino acids. Germline V gives CDR1 SGHTA, CDR2 FQGNSA. In nucleotides, the CDR3 is TGTGCCAGCAGCTCCTGGACTAGCGGGGGCTCCTACAATGAGCAGTTCTTC. It specifies CASSSWTSGGSYNEQFF.